The 12 T cell receptor beta chains below all came from one sample that was sequenced in a study of OX40 agonist ivuxolimab in advanced cancers. Measured with immunoSEQ multiplex PCR; TCRdb has only the in-frame clones, and not every one. The table lists around 67,000 clones, roughly four fifths of them singletons. The sequencing used CD4+ or CD8+ T cells sorted from blood, collected in a trial of the OX40 agonist ivuxolimab. These receptors all come from an adult with an advanced solid tumor such as melanoma, head and neck, liver or kidney cancer.

This clone was seen only a few times. The J gene is TRBJ1-1, the V gene TRBV5-1, with 7 bases lining up with TRBD1. Germline V gene data show CDR1 as SGHRS and CDR2 as YFSETQ. With 3 bases clipped from V and 4 bases from J, the junction kept 6 bases outside the gene matches. CDR3 size: 14 residues. As DNA, the CDR3 is TGCGCCAGCAGCTCACAGGAGGGGGCCACTGAAGCTTTCTTT. Its translation is CASSSQEGATEAFF. Complete variable domain (other parts from reference TRBV5-1 and TRBJ1-1): KAGVTQTPRYLIKTRGQQVTLSCSPISGHRSVSWYQQTPGQGLQFLFEYFSETQRNKGNFPGRFSGRQFSNSRSEMNVSTLELGDSALYLCASSSQEGATEAFFGQGTRLTVV.

The CDR3 here is CASSLTPSREQYF. The CDR3 nucleotides read TGTGCCAGCAGCTTAACCCCGTCGCGAGAGCAGTACTTC. The chain is built from TRBV7-9 and TRBJ2-7; D unresolved. Germline V gene data show CDR1 as SEHNR and CDR2 as FQNEAQ (reference sequence). Between the trimmed V and J ends, which lost 2 bases and 7 bases, there was a span of 12 bases. CDR3 length: 13 residues.

The sample holds a few counts of this clone. The chain carries TRBV19 and TRBJ1-5, with 9 bases that match TRBD1. Losses at the gene ends were 6 bases for V and 4 bases for J; bases not matched to a gene: 10. From germline, CDR1 is LNHDA and CDR2 SQIVND (reference sequence). The CDR3 is made up of 16 amino acids. This chain's CDR3 is CASSPLDRGWNQPQHF. The CDR3 coding sequence is TGTGCCAGTAGCCCCCTGGACAGGGGCTGGAATCAGCCCCAGCATTTT.

The V and J genes are TRBV5-6 and TRBJ1-6, with 7 bases identical to TRBD1. V shed 4 bases, J shed 4 bases, and the junction held 8 bases outside the gene matches. The CDR3 loop spans 16 amino acids. Germline CDR1 reads SGHDT; CDR2 reads YYEEEE. CDR3 loop: CASSGPGGTYNSPLHF. As DNA, the CDR3 is TGTGCCAGCAGCGGTCCAGGGGGGACGTATAATTCACCCCTCCACTTT.

The V call is TRBV19, the J call TRBJ1-2; D might be TRBD1 (6 bases). The CDR3 covers 13 residues. The ends were cut back, 5 bases at V and 3 bases at J, with 10 bases in the middle. CDR1 is LNHDA and CDR2 is SQIVND in the germline V gene (reference sequence). In DNA form, the CDR3 reads TGTGCCAGTAGTCGAAACAGGGACTATGGCTACACCTTC. Its translation is CASSRNRDYGYTF.

The chain uses TRBV18 and TRBJ2-1; 10 bases are a match to TRBD2. This CDR3 is built from 14 residues. Germline V gives CDR1 KGHSH, CDR2 LQKENI. Trimming took 1 base from V and 14 from J; bases not matched to a gene: 8. Here the CDR3 reads CASSPLGLAALEFF. CDR3 DNA sequence: TGTGCCAGCTCACCACTAGGACTAGCGGCGTTGGAGTTCTTC. Full variable domain (missing parts from reference TRBV18 and TRBJ2-1): NAGVMQNPRHLVRRRGQEARLRCSPMKGHSHVYWYRQLPEEGLKFMVYLQKENIIDESGMPKERFSAEFPKEGPSILRIQQVVRGDSAAYFCASSPLGLAALEFFGPGTRLTVL.

The CDR3 bases are TGCGCCAGCAGCAGGACAGGGGGCAACTATGGCTACACCTTC. As protein: CASSRTGGNYGYTF. The chain carries TRBV5-1 and TRBJ1-2; 11 bases are a match to TRBD1. The V and J ends lost 4 bases and 2 bases, in that order; junction bases with no gene match: 1. Germline V gene sequence: CDR1 SGHRS, CDR2 YFSETQ. The CDR3 is 14 amino acids.

The chain links TRBV5-1 to TRBJ1-1, with 8 bases that match TRBD1. The CDR3 loop spans 14 amino acids. Germline V gives CDR1 SGHRS, CDR2 YFSETQ. Losses at the gene ends were 4 bases for V and 5 bases for J; bases not matched to a gene: 7. CDR3 in DNA: TGCGCCAGCAGCCCAGGGGGCAGTAAAACTGAAGCTTTCTTT. Amino acids: CASSPGGSKTEAFF.

The chain uses TRBV5-5 and TRBJ2-7, with D possibly being TRBD1 (6 bases). V dropped 3 bases and J dropped 4 bases, with 17 bases sitting between them. The germline V gene encodes CDR1 SGHKS and CDR2 YYEKEE (reference sequence). CDR3 length equals 15 residues. The CDR3 coding sequence is TGTGCCAGCAGCTCCAAACACAGGGTTACATACGAGCAGTACTTC. It is translated as CASSSKHRVTYEQYF.

The chain combines TRBV7-8 with TRBJ1-2; 8 nucleotides match TRBD1. CDR3 length equals 18 residues. Germline-derived CDR1 and CDR2 are SGHVS and FQNEAQ. V was pared by 1 base and J by 1 base, with 11 bases of the junction left unmatched. CDR3 amino acids: CASSLDRWTGLFNYGYTF. CDR3 nucleotides: TGTGCCAGCAGCTTAGATAGGTGGACAGGGCTTTTTAACTATGGCTACACCTTC.

The chain carries TRBV6-1 and TRBJ1-3; D remains ambiguous. This CDR3 has 12 residues. The ends were cut back, 7 bases at V and 3 bases at J, with 7 bases in the middle. Germline loops: CDR1 MNHNS, CDR2 SASEGT. CDR3 nucleotides: TGTGCCAGCACCCGGATTGGAAACACCATATATTTT. It encodes CASTRIGNTIYF.

For this clone: A much larger clonotype is one base distant, so this may be a read error. This sequence joins TRBV4-1 and TRBJ2-7; D uncertain. This CDR3 has 15 amino acids. Germline V gene lookup returns CDR1 MGHRA and CDR2 YSYEKL. CDR3 loop: CVSSQYGRFSAGQYF. DNA of the CDR3: TGCGTCAGCAGCCAATATGGGCGGTTTTCGGCCGGGCAGTACTTC.